Below, one TCR beta chain is given with its context. Trimming at V came to 11 bases and at J to 6 bases, leaving 8 bases not matched to a gene. The length of the CDR3 is 14 residues. Germline CDR1 reads SNHLY; CDR2 reads FYNNEI. The graft tissue was processed, and this released both intraepithelial and lamina propria lymphocytes. The sample comes from a study of graft-versus-host responses after intestinal transplantation. Generated by immunoSEQ multiplex PCR, the TCRdb table keeps only in-frame clones and is missing some. The sample lists about 15,000 clones; about 70% were seen once. This TCR was sampled from a human patient who received an intestinal transplant, so some T cells may come from the graft donor. The sample here was ileum tissue, taken around 720 days after intestinal transplantation. This sequence joins TRBV2 and TRBJ2-3; 13 bases agree with TRBD2. CDR3 bases: TGTGCCGGTGGACTAGCGGGAGTTGCGGATACGCAGTATTTT. Translation: CAGGLAGVADTQYF.